Following are 19 T cell receptor beta chains from one sample sequenced in a study of blood T cells in healthy people across ages. Primed by a sample-barcoded 5' primer and a J-beta primer mix, a second PCR proceeded for about 7 to 11 cycles. TCRdb reprocessed the 5' RACE reads via MiXCR and lists one record per CDR3 protein. The data show approximately 960,000 distinct CDR3 sequences, with roughly 29% seen just once and about 10% held by the top ten. This sample was shared with a second study, whose subject was T cells of mothers and their children.

Specimen: blood. The receptors come from a woman aged 40 to 50 in good health.

V is TRBV7-2 and J is TRBJ2-7; D may be TRBD2 (6 bases). This CDR3 region has 15 residues. Per the germline V gene, CDR1 is SGHTA and CDR2 is FQGNSA. V was clipped by 1 base and J by 10 bases, with 20 bases between them. CDR3 nucleotides: TGTGCCAGCAGCTTAGGAACGGGGGTATATGAGACCCAGTACGTC. Protein: CASSLGTGVYETQYV.

The rearrangement uses TRBV27 and TRBJ2-5, with TRBD2 matching over 7 bases. Germline lookup yields CDR1 MNHEY and CDR2 SMNVEV (reference sequence). Losses at the gene ends were 2 bases for V and 9 bases for J; bases not matched to a gene: 9. The CDR3 sequence is 14 residues long. The CDR3 bases are TGTGCCAGCAGTTTAGGGGGGGGAAAGAGGGCCCAGTACTTC. Translating gives CASSLGGGKRAQYF.

This clonotype occurred many times. This chain joins TRBV12-3 or TRBV12-4 and TRBJ2-7; 7 nucleotides agree with TRBD1. This CDR3 contains 14 residues. With V trimmed by 4 bases and J by 3 bases, 6 bases remained unmatched. The CDR3 DNA reads TGTGCCAGCAGTTCGACGACAGGGATCTACGAGCAGTACTTC. Translated, it gives CASSSTTGIYEQYF.

The V gene is TRBV7-9, the J gene TRBJ2-7; TRBD1 is a possible D gene (6 bases). V lost 6 bases to trimming and J lost 3 bases, with 18 bases between them. The V gene's germline CDR1 is SEHNR and CDR2 FQNEAQ (reference sequence). The CDR3 contains 15 residues. The CDR3 DNA reads TGTGCCAGCAGTCCCGGACAGTTCAGCGACTACGAGCAGTACTTC. Its protein is CASSPGQFSDYEQYF.

Many counts were recorded for this clonotype. The V and J genes are TRBV28 and TRBJ2-7; TRBD2 matches at 9 bases. J gave up 5 bases and V 6 bases, and 5 bases lay outside the gene matches. Germline CDR1 and CDR2: MDHEN and SYDVKM. This CDR3 is built from 13 residues. CDR3 in amino acids: CASSQGLADEQYF. The CDR3 region has the DNA TGTGCCAGCAGCCAGGGACTAGCTGACGAGCAGTACTTC.

The rearrangement uses TRBV7-2 and TRBJ1-1; 7 nucleotides align to TRBD1. V lost 5 bases and J lost 3; bases outside the gene matches: 9. Per germline, CDR1 SGHTA and CDR2 FQGNSA. The CDR3 is 15 amino acids. DNA of the CDR3: TGTGCCAGCAGCCCGGGTAGGGGGCCTTACACTGAAGCTTTCTTT. It codes for CASSPGRGPYTEAFF.

The V gene is TRBV7-2, the J gene TRBJ2-1; TRBD1 matches at 8 bases. From germline, CDR1 is SGHTA and CDR2 FQGNSA. Trimming cost V 5 bases and J 7 bases; bases outside gene matches: 16. The CDR3 is made up of 17 amino acids. The CDR3 bases are TGTGCCAGCAGCCTTGTCGGACGGGGGACAGGAGTTAATGAGCAGTTCTTC. Translated: CASSLVGRGTGVNEQFF.

The table lists this clonotype with many counts. The chain employs TRBV7-2 and TRBJ1-2, with 8 nucleotides matching TRBD1. CDR3 length equals 14 residues. The germline gives CDR1 SGHTA, CDR2 FQGNSA. J was trimmed by 8 bases and V by 3 bases; bases with no gene match: 8. The CDR3 bases are TGTGCCAGCAGCTTTTACAGGGGGTTGGAGGGCTACACCTTC. As protein: CASSFYRGLEGYTF.

As to this clonotype: This may arise from a read error, as a much more abundant clone is one base away. This chain joins TRBV29-1 and TRBJ2-7, with 8 bases lining up with TRBD1. The junction had 2 bases not matched to a gene; V was cut back by 7 bases and J by 0 bases. Germline CDR1 reads SQVTM; CDR2 reads ANQGSEA. The CDR3 spans 12 residues. The CDR3 region is CSGDRGSYEQYF. CDR3 DNA sequence: TGCAGCGGTGACAGGGGCTCCTACGAGCAGTACTTC.

The V gene is TRBV7-2, the J gene TRBJ2-7; weak D call: TRBD2 (7 bases). Trimming removed 2 bases from V and 0 bases from J, with 14 bases in between. The CDR3 consists of 16 residues. CDR1 SGHTA and CDR2 FQGNSA come from the germline V gene. CDR3 in amino acids: CASSLQDGGLSYEQYF. In DNA form, the CDR3 reads TGTGCCAGCAGCTTACAGGACGGGGGGCTCTCCTACGAGCAGTACTTC.

This clonotype was observed a few times. The chain employs TRBV2 and TRBJ1-1; 8 nucleotides align to TRBD1. Trimming removed 5 bases from V and 1 base from J; junction bases left unmatched: 6. In germline, CDR1 is SNHLY, CDR2 FYNNEI. The CDR3 has 15 amino acids. This CDR3 is CASSLRQGPNTEAFF. CDR3 nucleotide sequence: TGTGCCAGCAGTCTTCGACAGGGGCCGAACACTGAAGCTTTCTTT.

The genes are TRBV4-2 and TRBJ1-6; a weak D match, TRBD1 (5 bases). This CDR3 has 16 residues. CDR1 and CDR2 (germline): LGHNA, YNFKEQ. V was pared by 0 bases and J by 6 bases, with 12 bases between. CDR3 bases: TGTGCCAGCAGCCAAGAAGGGACTGCCTTTAATTCACCCCTCCACTTT. Translated, it gives CASSQEGTAFNSPLHF.

This sequence joins TRBV5-1 and TRBJ1-1; D remains unclear. The CDR3 is 15 residues long. V gave up 4 bases and J gave up 5 bases, with 18 bases separating them. Per the germline V gene, CDR1 is SGHRS and CDR2 is YFSETQ. The CDR3 loop is CASSRGSSRRTEAFF. CDR3 bases: TGCGCCAGCAGCCGAGGGTCCTCTAGGCGTACTGAAGCTTTCTTT.

The V call is TRBV7-3, the J call TRBJ1-6; D is perhaps TRBD1 (5 bases). The CDR3 consists of 15 residues. V shed 2 bases and J shed 7 bases, with 12 bases lying between them. CDR1 SGHTA and CDR2 FQGTGA come from the germline V gene. CDR3 sequence: CASSLSRDGNSPLHF. Written as DNA, the CDR3 is TGTGCCAGCAGCTTATCCAGGGATGGGAATTCACCCCTCCACTTT. Full variable domain (outside the CDR3, taken from reference TRBV7-3 and TRBJ1-6): GAGVSQTPSNKVTEKGKYVELRCDPISGHTALYWYRQSLGQGPEFLIYFQGTGAADDSGLPNDRFFAVRPEGSVSTLKIQRTERGDSAVYLCASSLSRDGNSPLHFGNGTRLTVT.

This rearrangement joins TRBV18 to TRBJ2-7; 7 bases match TRBD1. After removal of 3 bases from V and 0 bases from J, the junction contained 5 bases not matched to a gene. This CDR3 has 15 residues. Germline V gene lookup returns CDR1 KGHSH and CDR2 LQKENI. CDR3 in amino acids: CASSPGQVLSYEQYF. The CDR3 DNA sequence: TGTGCCAGCTCACCCGGACAGGTCCTCTCCTACGAGCAGTACTTC.

This chain's CDR3 is CASSSKSGPNNEQFF. In DNA, the CDR3 is TGTGCCAGCAGCTCTAAGAGCGGACCGAACAATGAGCAGTTCTTC. The V and J genes are TRBV7-2 and TRBJ2-1, with D perhaps TRBD2 (5 bases). Germline CDR1 SGHTA, CDR2 FQGNSA. V lost 4 bases and J 5 bases, leaving 15 bases between the germline ends. This CDR3 is built from 15 residues.

This clonotype was seen only a few times. V gene TRBV5-1 combines with J gene TRBJ2-3; the match to TRBD1 covers 7 bases. V trimming: 5 bases; J trimming: 7 bases; junction bases outside the gene matches: 10. The CDR3 has 14 residues. The V gene's germline CDR1 is SGHRS and CDR2 YFSETQ. Written as DNA, the CDR3 is TGCGCCAGCAGTCCTTACAGGGGCGCAAATACGCAGTATTTT. Amino acid sequence: CASSPYRGANTQYF.

The chain combines TRBV2 with TRBJ2-3, with TRBD1 identical over 8 bases. From germline, CDR1 is SNHLY and CDR2 FYNNEI. V shed 5 bases, J shed 3 bases, and the junction held 7 bases outside the gene matches. CDR3 length: 15 residues. Written as DNA, the CDR3 is TGTGCCAGCAGTTTCCGGGACAGGTGGACAGATACGCAGTATTTT. Residues: CASSFRDRWTDTQYF.

This clonotype was observed at least ten times. The V call is TRBV12-3 or TRBV12-4, the J call TRBJ2-1; the D call may be TRBD1 or TRBD2 (5 bases each). The length of the CDR3 is 16 residues. Trimming took off 0 bases at V and 6 bases at J, with 15 bases between the two ends. In DNA, the CDR3 is TGTGCCAGCAGTTTAGCGAAGGGGAGTATAGGCAATGAGCAGTTCTTC. Its protein is CASSLAKGSIGNEQFF.